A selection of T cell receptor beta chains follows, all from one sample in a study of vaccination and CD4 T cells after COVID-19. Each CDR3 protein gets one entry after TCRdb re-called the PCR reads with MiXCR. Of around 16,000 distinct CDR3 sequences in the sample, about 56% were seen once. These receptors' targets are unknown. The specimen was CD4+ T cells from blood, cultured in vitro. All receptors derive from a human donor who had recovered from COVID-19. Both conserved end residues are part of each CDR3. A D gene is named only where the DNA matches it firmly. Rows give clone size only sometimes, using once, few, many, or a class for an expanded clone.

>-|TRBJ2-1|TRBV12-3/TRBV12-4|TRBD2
TGTGCCAGCAGAACCGGGGGGGCAGCCTACAATGAGCAGTTCTTC
CASRTGGAAYNEQFF
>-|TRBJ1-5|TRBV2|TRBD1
TGTGCCAGCAGTTCAGACAGGGCCAAAAATCAGCCCCAGCATTTT
CASSSDRAKNQPQHF
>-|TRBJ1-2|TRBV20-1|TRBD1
TGCAGTGCTAGGGGACAGGGTCGTGGCTACACCTTC
CSARGQGRGYTF
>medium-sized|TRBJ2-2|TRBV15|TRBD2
TGTGCCACCAAAGAGGGACTAGCAGACGCCGGGGAGCTGTTTTTT
CATKEGLADAGELFF
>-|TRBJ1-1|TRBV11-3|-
TGTGCCAGCAGCTTAAGACCAAACACTGAAGCTTTCTTT
CASSLRPNTEAFF
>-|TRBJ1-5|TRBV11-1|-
TGTGCCAGCAGCCCCCCTGGCAGGGGAGGGCATCAGCCCCAGCATTTT
CASSPPGRGGHQPQHF
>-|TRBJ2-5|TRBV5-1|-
TGCGCCAGCAGCTTGGGTGCGGGTCGAGAGACCCAGTACTTC
CASSLGAGRETQYF
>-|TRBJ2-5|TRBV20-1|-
TGCAGTGCTAGAGATCGCAGGGGCCAGGAGACCCAGTACTTC
CSARDRRGQETQYF
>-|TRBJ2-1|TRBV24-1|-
TGTGCCACTTCTCCCGCGGCTAGCAGCAATGAGCAGTTCTTC
CATSPAASSNEQFF
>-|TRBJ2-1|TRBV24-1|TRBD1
TGTGCCACCAGTGATACAGGGGGGAGCTCCTACAATGAGCAGTTCTTC
CATSDTGGSSYNEQFF
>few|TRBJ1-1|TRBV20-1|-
TGCAGTGCTAGAGACCGTCTGGGGGAAGCTTTCTTT
CSARDRLGEAFF
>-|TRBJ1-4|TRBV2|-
TGTGCCAGTGGAGGTGGAAAACTGTTTTTT
CASGGGKLFF
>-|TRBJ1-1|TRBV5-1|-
TGCGCCAGCAGCCCGGGGATAGCACAGCTGAACACTGAAGCTTTCTTT
CASSPGIAQLNTEAFF
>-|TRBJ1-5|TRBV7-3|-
TGTGCCAGCAGCTTATCATTGGGTGAGCCCCAGCATTTT
CASSLSLGEPQHF
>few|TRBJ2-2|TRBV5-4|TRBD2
TGTGCCAGCAGCCGGGGACTAGCGACGGACACCGGGGAGCTGTTTTTT
CASSRGLATDTGELFF
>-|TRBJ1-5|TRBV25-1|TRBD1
TGTGCCAGCAGTGCCCTCCAGGGGGATCAGCCCCAGCATTTT
CASSALQGDQPQHF
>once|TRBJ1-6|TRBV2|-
TGTGCCAGCAGTGATATTCCGAGGGGAGGGTCACCCCTCCACTTT
CASSDIPRGGSPLHF
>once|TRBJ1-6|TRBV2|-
TGTGCCAGCAGTGAATTCCGCCCGATGAATTCACCCCTCCACTTT
CASSEFRPMNSPLHF
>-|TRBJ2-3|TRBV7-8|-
TGTGCCAGCAGAAATCTTACCCGCGACCGGCGTAGCACAGATACGCAGTATTTT
CASRNLTRDRRSTDTQYF
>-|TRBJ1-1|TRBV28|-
TGTGCCAGCAGTCCAGGTCGAGGAAGGGACACTGAAGCTTTCTTT
CASSPGRGRDTEAFF
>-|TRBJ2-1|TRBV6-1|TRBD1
TGTGCCAGCACCATCCCCCAGGGGGCCTTCGCCAATGAGCAGTTCTTC
CASTIPQGAFANEQFF
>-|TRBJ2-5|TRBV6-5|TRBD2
TGTGCCAGCAGTTACTCACTGCGGGGGGAACAAGAGACCCAGTACTTC
CASSYSLRGEQETQYF
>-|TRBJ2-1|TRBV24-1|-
TGTGCCACCAGTGAGGGACATAACAATGAGCAGTTCTTC
CATSEGHNNEQFF
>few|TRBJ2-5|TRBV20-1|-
TGCAGTGCTAGCTCCGGGTTCCAAGAGACCCAGTACTTC
CSASSGFQETQYF
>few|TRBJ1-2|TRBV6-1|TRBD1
TGTGCCAGCAGGGAACAGGGGGCCTCCGGCTACACCTTC
CASREQGASGYTF
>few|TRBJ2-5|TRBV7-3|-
TGTGCCAGCAGCTACGGACAATCGGAGACCCAGTACTTC
CASSYGQSETQYF
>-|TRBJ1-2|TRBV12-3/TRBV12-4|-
TGTGCCAGCAGGTCGACGGTGAACTATGGCTACACCTTC
CASRSTVNYGYTF
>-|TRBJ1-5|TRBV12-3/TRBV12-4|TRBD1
TGTGCCAGCAGGGGACAGGGGGATCATCAGCCCCAGCATTTT
CASRGQGDHQPQHF
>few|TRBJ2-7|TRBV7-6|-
TGTGCCAGCAGCGACACAAACTCTTTCCACGAGCAGTACTTC
CASSDTNSFHEQYF
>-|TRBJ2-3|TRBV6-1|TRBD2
TGTGCCAGCAGTGAAGGGAGGACTAGCGGGGGCACAGATACGCAGTATTTT
CASSEGRTSGGTDTQYF
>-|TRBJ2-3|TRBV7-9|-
TGTGCCAGCAGCCCGAACCTACGCGCAGATACGCAGTATTTT
CASSPNLRADTQYF
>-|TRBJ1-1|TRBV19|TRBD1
TGTGCCAGTAGTATTACAGGGGGCTTCTCCGAAGCTTTCTTT
CASSITGGFSEAFF
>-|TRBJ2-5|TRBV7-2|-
TGTGCCAGCAGCTTTAGGAGACTTCAAGAGACCCAGTACTTC
CASSFRRLQETQYF
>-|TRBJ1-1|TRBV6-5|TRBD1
TGTGCCAGCAGTTACACGGACAGGTATACTGAAGCTTTCTTT
CASSYTDRYTEAFF
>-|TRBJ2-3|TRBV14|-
TGTGCCAGCAGCCGGGGGGTCGCCATGGGGTTGACGCAGTATTTT
CASSRGVAMGLTQYF
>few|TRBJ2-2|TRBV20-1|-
TGCAGTGCCAAATACCCAAACACCGGGGAGCTGTTTTTT
CSAKYPNTGELFF
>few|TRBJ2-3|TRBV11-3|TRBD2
TGTGCCAGCAGCATACTTAGCGGGACTGTGGCCCGTAGGCAGTATTTT
CASSILSGTVARRQYF
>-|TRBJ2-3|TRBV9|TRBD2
TGTGCCAGCAGCGTGGCGGGGGGCAGCCTTGAAGATACGCAGTATTTT
CASSVAGGSLEDTQYF
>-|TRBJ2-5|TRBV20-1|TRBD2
TGCAGTGCCACCGGGACTAGCGGGACCCAGTACTTC
CSATGTSGTQYF
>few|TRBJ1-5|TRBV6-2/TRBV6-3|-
TGTGCCAGCAGTGACAATCCAGGGACGGGCAATCAGCCCCAGCATTTT
CASSDNPGTGNQPQHF
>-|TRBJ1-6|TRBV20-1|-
TGCAGTGCTAGATCGTTATCTTCACCCCTCCACTTT
CSARSLSSPLHF
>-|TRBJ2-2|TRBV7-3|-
TGTGCCAGCAGCTCCCGCCGGGACGCGAACACCGGGGAGCTGTTTTTT
CASSSRRDANTGELFF
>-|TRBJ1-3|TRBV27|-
TGTGCCAGCAGTTTTCGTCCCCGTACCACCATATATTTT
CASSFRPRTTIYF
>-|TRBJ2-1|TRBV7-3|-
TGTGCCAGCAGCTTATTCCCCCACAATGAGCAGTTCTTC
CASSLFPHNEQFF
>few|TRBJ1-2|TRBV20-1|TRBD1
TGCAGTGCTAGAGCCTCGACAGGGGTCGGATACTATGGCTACACCTTC
CSARASTGVGYYGYTF
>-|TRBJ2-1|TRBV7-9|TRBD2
TGTGCCAGCAGCCCAACTCGCGGGAGGAAGAGCTCCTACAATGAGCAGTTCTTC
CASSPTRGRKSSYNEQFF
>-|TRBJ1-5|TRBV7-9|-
TGTGCCAGCAGCTTAGGGAACGATCAGCCCCAGCATTTT
CASSLGNDQPQHF
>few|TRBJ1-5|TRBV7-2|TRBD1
TGTGCCAGCAGCGGTGGACAGGGGTATCAGCCCCAGCATTTT
CASSGGQGYQPQHF
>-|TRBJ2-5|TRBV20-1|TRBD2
TGCAGTGCTGGACTAGCGGGATCCGGGCGTATGGAAGAGACCCAGTACTTC
CSAGLAGSGRMEETQYF
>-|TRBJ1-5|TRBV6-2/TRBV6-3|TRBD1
TGTGCCAGCAGTACCTACCCAGGGGGGGCGGACAATCAGCCCCAGCATTTT
CASSTYPGGADNQPQHF
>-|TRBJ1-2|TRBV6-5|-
TGTGCCAGCAGTTTCACCACAGGGAACTTAGCTAACTATGGCTACACCTTC
CASSFTTGNLANYGYTF
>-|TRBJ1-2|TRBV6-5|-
TGTGCCAGCAGTTACCCGGGGTTTGAAAGCTACACCTTC
CASSYPGFESYTF
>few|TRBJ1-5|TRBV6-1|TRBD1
TGTGCCAGCAGTCCGACAGGGGAAGTTCAGCCCCAGCATTTT
CASSPTGEVQPQHF
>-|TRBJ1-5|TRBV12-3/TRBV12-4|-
TGTGCCAGCAGTTTACGTCAGGCGCCCCAGCATTTT
CASSLRQAPQHF
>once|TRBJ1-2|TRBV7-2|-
TGTGCCAGCAGCTTTGGAACATCCTCTTCTGGCTACACCTTC
CASSFGTSSSGYTF